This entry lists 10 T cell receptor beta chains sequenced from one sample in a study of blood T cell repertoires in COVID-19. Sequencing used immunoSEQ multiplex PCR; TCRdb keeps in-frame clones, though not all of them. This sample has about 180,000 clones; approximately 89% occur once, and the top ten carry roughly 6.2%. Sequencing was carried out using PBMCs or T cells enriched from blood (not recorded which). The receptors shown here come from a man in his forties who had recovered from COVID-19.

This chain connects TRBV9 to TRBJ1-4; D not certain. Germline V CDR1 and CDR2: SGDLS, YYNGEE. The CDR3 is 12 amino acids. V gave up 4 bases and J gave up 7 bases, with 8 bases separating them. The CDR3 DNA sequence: TGTGCCAGCAGCCCCGGTGCTGAAAAACTGTTTTTT. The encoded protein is CASSPGAEKLFF.

The DNA for the CDR3 is TGTGCCAGCAGCTTGCGGGGAAGGACTGAAGCTTTCTTT. Amino acids: CASSLRGRTEAFF. This chain uses TRBV7-3 with TRBJ1-1; no clear D. The V gene's germline CDR1 is SGHTA and CDR2 FQGTGA. V lost 3 bases, J lost 5 bases, and 10 bases lay in between. This CDR3 comprises 13 residues.

The CDR3 sequence: CARSLFGTGPQPQHF. The CDR3 DNA reads TGTGCCAGAAGCTTGTTCGGGACAGGGCCACAGCCCCAGCATTTT. The rearrangement links TRBV5-3 to TRBJ1-5; 9 bases are a match to TRBD1. TRBV5-3 is an open reading frame, and its role is uncertain. Trimming took 1 base from V and 7 from J; bases not matched to a gene: 6. There are 15 residues in the CDR3.

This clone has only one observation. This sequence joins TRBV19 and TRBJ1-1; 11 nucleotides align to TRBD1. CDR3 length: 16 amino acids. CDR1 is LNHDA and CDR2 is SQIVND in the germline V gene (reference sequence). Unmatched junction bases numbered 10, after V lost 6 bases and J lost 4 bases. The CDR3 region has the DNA TGTGCCAGTAGGGGCCCGGGACAGGGGGTTTCCACTGAAGCTTTCTTT. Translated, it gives CASRGPGQGVSTEAFF.

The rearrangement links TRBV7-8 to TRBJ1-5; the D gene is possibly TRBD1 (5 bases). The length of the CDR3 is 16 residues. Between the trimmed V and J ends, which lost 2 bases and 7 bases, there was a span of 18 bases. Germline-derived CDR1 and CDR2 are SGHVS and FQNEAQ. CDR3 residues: CASSLPLDGRGQPQHF. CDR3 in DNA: TGTGCCAGCAGCTTACCCCTGGATGGACGGGGGCAGCCCCAGCATTTT.

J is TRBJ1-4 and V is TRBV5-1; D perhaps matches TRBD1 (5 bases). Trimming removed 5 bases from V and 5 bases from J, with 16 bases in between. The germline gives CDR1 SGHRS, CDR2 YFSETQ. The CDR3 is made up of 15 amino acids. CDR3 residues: CASSVLQGGNEKLFF. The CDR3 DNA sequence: TGCGCCAGCAGTGTACTCCAGGGAGGGAATGAAAAACTGTTTTTT. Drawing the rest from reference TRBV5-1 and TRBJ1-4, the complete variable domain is KAGVTQTPRYLIKTRGQQVTLSCSPISGHRSVSWYQQTPGQGLQFLFEYFSETQRNKGNFPGRFSGRQFSNSRSEMNVSTLELGDSALYLCASSVLQGGNEKLFFGSGTQLSVL.

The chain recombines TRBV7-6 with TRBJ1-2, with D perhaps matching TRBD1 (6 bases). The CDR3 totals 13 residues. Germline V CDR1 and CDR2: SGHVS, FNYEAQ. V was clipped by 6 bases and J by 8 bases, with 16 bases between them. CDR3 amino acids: CASSPAGVRGYTF. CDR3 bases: TGTGCCAGCAGTCCAGCAGGGGTACGAGGCTACACCTTC.

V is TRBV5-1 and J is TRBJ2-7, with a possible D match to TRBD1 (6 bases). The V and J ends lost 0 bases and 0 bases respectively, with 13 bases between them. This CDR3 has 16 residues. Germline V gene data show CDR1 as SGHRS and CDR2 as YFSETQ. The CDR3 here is CASSLGWQGSSYEQYF. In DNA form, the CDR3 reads TGCGCCAGCAGCTTGGGATGGCAGGGGAGCTCCTACGAGCAGTACTTC.

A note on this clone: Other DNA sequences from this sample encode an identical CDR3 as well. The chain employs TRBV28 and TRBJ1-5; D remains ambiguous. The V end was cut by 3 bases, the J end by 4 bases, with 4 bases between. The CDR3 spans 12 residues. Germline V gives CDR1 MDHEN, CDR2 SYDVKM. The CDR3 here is CASSLTNQPQHF. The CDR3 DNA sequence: TGTGCCAGCAGTTTGACTAATCAGCCCCAGCATTTT.

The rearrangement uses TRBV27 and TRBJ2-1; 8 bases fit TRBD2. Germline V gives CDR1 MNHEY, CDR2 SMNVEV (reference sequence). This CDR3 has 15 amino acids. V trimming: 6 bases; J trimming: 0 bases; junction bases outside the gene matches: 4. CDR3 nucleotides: TGTGCCAGCAGCCTGGGACTAGGCTCCTACAATGAGCAGTTCTTC. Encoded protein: CASSLGLGSYNEQFF.